Shown below are 6 T cell receptor beta chains from a single sample sequenced in a study of Ad26.COV2.S vaccination and SARS-CoV-2 variants. Sequencing was performed with immunoSEQ multiplex PCR; in TCRdb, only in-frame clones are kept and a portion is missing. The sample has 400,000 to 450,000 clones; about 90% are singletons. Indicated treatment: 19 received Ad26.COV2.S at low or high dose, single or two shots; about 5 received placebo; per-sample allocation not given. Samples analyzed were those drawn on day 63 after the first vaccine or placebo injection. Here the sequenced sample was peripheral blood, taken in a trial of Ad26.COV2.S vaccine versus placebo. The receptors were gathered from a person aged 18 to 59 who received the Ad26.COV2.S COVID-19 vaccine or a placebo.

The genes are TRBV12-5 and TRBJ2-3, with TRBD2 as a possible D gene (6 bases). V gave up 6 bases and J gave up 4 bases, with 11 bases separating them. The CDR3 has 13 amino acids. Germline V gene lookup returns CDR1 LGHNT and CDR2 FRNRAP. The DNA for the CDR3 is TGTGCTAGTGGCTCGGGGGTTGCAGATACGCAGTATTTT. Its translation: CASGSGVADTQYF.

This sequence joins TRBV5-1 and TRBJ2-7, with TRBD1 identical over 8 bases. The junction had 4 bases not matched to a gene; V was cut back by 0 bases and J by 2 bases. Germline values: CDR1 SGHRS, CDR2 YFSETQ. This CDR3 contains 15 residues. The CDR3 DNA reads as TGCGCCAGCAGCTTGGAACAGGGGGAGACCTACGAGCAGTACTTC. As protein: CASSLEQGETYEQYF.

CDR3 sequence: CASSFGGPDTQYF. Written as DNA, the CDR3 is TGTGCCAGCAGCTTTGGGGGCCCAGATACGCAGTATTTT. This chain joins TRBV5-4 and TRBJ2-3, with D maybe TRBD1 (6 bases). Trimming took 2 bases from V and 4 from J, leaving 8 bases between them. Germline V gives CDR1 SGHNT, CDR2 YYREEE (reference sequence). This CDR3 has 13 residues.

V and J are TRBV30 and TRBJ2-1, with 9 bases identical to TRBD2. Per the germline V gene, CDR1 is GTSNPN and CDR2 is SVGIG (reference sequence). The J segment lost 8 bases and the V segment lost 3 bases, leaving 8 bases of the junction unmatched. The CDR3 length is 14 residues. Here the CDR3 DNA reads TGTGCCTGGAGACCGGGACTAGCTTTCCATGAGCAGTTCTTC. This encodes CAWRPGLAFHEQFF.

The chain couples TRBV6-5 to TRBJ2-7, with D possibly being TRBD1 or TRBD2 (5 bases each). CDR1 MNHEY and CDR2 SVGAGI come from the germline V gene. Between the trimmed V and J ends, which lost 11 bases and 2 bases, there was a span of 16 bases. The length of the CDR3 is 13 residues. CDR3 sequence: CAVKGDGTYEQYF. The CDR3 coding sequence is TGTGCCGTCAAAGGGGACGGCACCTACGAGCAGTACTTC.

The chain uses TRBV28 and TRBJ1-6, with 7 positions matching TRBD1. The CDR3 spans 13 residues. Germline V gives CDR1 MDHEN, CDR2 SYDVKM. Trimming took 7 bases from V and 8 from J; bases not matched to a gene: 5. The CDR3 here is CASTTGDDSPLHF. CDR3 bases: TGTGCCAGCACCACAGGGGATGATTCACCCCTCCACTTT.